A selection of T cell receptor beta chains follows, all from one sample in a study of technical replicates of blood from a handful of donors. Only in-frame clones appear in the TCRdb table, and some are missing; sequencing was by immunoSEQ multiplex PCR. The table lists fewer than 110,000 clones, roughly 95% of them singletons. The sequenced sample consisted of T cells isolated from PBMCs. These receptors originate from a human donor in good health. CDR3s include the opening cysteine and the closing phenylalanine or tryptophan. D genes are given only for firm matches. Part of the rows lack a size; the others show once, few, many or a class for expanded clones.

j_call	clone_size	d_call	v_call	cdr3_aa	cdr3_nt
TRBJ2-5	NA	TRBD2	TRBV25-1	CASSEGAGGPLETQYF	TGTGCCAGCAGTGAAGGGGCGGGAGGGCCATTGGAGACCCAGTACTTC
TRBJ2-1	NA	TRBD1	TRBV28	CASSLPQTGSFSYNEQFF	TGTGCCAGCAGTTTACCCCAGACAGGGTCTTTTTCATACAATGAGCAGTTCTTC
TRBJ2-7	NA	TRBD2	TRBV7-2	CASSLGASGAYEQYF	TGTGCCAGCAGCTTAGGGGCTAGCGGAGCCTACGAGCAGTACTTC
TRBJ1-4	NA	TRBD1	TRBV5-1	CASSPRQGGPATNEKLFF	TGCGCCAGCAGCCCCCGACAGGGGGGGCCTGCAACTAATGAAAAACTGTTTTTT
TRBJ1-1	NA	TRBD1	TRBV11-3	CASSKGQGGTEAFF	TGTGCCAGCAGCAAAGGACAGGGCGGCACTGAAGCTTTCTTT
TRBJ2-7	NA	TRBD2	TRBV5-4	CASSRGGAGGPNDEQYF	TGTGCCAGCAGCCGAGGGGGAGCGGGAGGGCCCAATGACGAGCAGTACTTC
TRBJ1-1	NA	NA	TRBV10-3	CAIRRQENTEAFF	TGTGCCATCAGACGACAGGAGAACACTGAAGCTTTCTTT
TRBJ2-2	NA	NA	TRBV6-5	CASSYTWGQAGELFF	TGTGCCAGCAGTTACACCTGGGGACAAGCCGGGGAGCTGTTTTTT
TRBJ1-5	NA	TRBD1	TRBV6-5	CASSYSVQGGQPQHF	TGTGCCAGCAGTTACTCGGTACAGGGGGGTCAGCCCCAGCATTTT
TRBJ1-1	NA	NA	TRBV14	CASSPSMNTEAFF	TGTGCCAGCAGCCCGAGTATGAACACTGAAGCTTTCTTT
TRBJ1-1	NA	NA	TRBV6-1	CASSEGGLLMNTEAFF	TGTGCCAGCAGTGAAGGGGGACTCCTAATGAACACTGAAGCTTTCTTT
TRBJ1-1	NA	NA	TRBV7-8	CASSLRGGTEAFF	TGTGCCAGCAGCTTAAGAGGGGGCACTGAAGCTTTCTTT
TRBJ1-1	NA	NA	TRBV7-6	CASSHGVIDLNTEAFF	TGTGCCAGCAGCCACGGGGTGATTGACCTGAACACTGAAGCTTTCTTT
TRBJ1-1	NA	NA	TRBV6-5	CASSYGSSNTEAFF	TGTGCCAGCAGTTACGGGAGCTCGAACACTGAAGCTTTCTTT
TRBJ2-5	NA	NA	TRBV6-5	CASSYSSFGIETQYF	TGTGCCAGCAGTTACTCGAGTTTCGGGATAGAGACCCAGTACTTC
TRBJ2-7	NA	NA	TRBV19	CASSIVEGSYEQYF	TGTGCCAGTAGTATAGTGGAGGGCTCCTACGAGCAGTACTTC
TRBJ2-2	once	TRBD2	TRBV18	CASSPERGDTGELFF	TGTGCCAGCTCACCAGAGCGGGGGGACACCGGGGAGCTGTTTTTT
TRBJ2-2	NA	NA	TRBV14	CASNPANPTGELFF	TGTGCCAGCAACCCAGCGAATCCCACCGGGGAGCTGTTTTTT
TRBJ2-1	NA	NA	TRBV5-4	CASRVGGTNEQFF	TGTGCCAGCAGAGTCGGAGGGACCAATGAGCAGTTCTTC
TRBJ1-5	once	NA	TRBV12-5	CASGLVLLRENQPQHF	TGTGCTAGTGGTTTGGTATTATTGAGGGAGAATCAGCCCCAGCATTTT
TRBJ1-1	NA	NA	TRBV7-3	CASSPSSDRNTEAFF	TGTGCCAGCAGCCCATCCTCGGACAGGAACACTGAAGCTTTCTTT
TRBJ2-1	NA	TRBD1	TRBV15	CATSRDRDRGGNEQFF	TGTGCCACCAGCAGAGACCGGGACAGGGGGGGGAATGAGCAGTTCTTC
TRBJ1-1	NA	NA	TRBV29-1	CSARTANTEAFF	TGCAGCGCCCGGACAGCGAACACTGAAGCTTTCTTT
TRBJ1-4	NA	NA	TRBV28	CASKDLPAPSNEKLFF	TGTGCCAGCAAAGACCTACCAGCGCCTTCTAATGAAAAACTGTTTTTT
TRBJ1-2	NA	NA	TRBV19	CASSGGAVNYGYTF	TGTGCCAGCAGTGGGGGGGCAGTTAACTATGGCTACACCTTC
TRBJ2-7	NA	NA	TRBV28	CASKLEGQAYEQYF	TGTGCCAGCAAGTTGGAGGGCCAGGCCTACGAGCAGTACTTC
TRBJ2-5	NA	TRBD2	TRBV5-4	CASSLYSGRTQETQYF	TGTGCCAGCAGCTTGTATAGCGGGAGGACTCAAGAGACCCAGTACTTC
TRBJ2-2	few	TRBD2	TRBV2	CASRTLAGATGELFF	TGTGCCAGCAGGACCCTAGCGGGAGCGACCGGGGAGCTGTTTTTT
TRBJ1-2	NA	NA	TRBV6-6	CASRSPVDGYTF	TGTGCCAGCAGGTCCCCGGTTGATGGCTACACCTTC
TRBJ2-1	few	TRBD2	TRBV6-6	CASSPAGAGDNEQFF	TGTGCCAGCAGTCCAGCGGGAGCCGGCGACAATGAGCAGTTCTTC
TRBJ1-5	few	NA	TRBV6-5	CASSPLAGNQPQHF	TGTGCCAGCAGTCCCCTTGCGGGCAATCAGCCCCAGCATTTT
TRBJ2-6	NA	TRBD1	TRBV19	CASSIRTGGSSGANVLTF	TGTGCCAGTAGTATACGGACAGGGGGAAGCTCTGGGGCCAACGTCCTGACTTTC
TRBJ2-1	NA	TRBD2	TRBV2	CASKSTSGRNNEQFF	TGTGCCAGCAAGTCGACTAGCGGGAGAAACAATGAGCAGTTCTTC
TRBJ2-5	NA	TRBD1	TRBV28	CASSLITGTGKGTQYF	TGTGCCAGCAGCTTGATAACCGGGACAGGGAAGGGGACCCAGTACTTC
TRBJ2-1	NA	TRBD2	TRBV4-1	CASSQRSHSGTRNNEQFF	TGCGCCAGCAGCCAAAGAAGCCATAGCGGGACTCGAAACAATGAGCAGTTCTTC
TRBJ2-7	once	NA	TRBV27	CASSRQGHPYEQYF	TGTGCCAGCAGTAGGCAGGGCCATCCCTACGAGCAGTACTTC
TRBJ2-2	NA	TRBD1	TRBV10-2	CASSVSKGTGGGSDTGELFF	TGCGCCAGCAGTGTGAGTAAGGGGACAGGGGGCGGATCGGACACCGGGGAGCTGTTTTTT
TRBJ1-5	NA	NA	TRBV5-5	CASSLGEVNLYQPQHF	TGTGCCAGCAGCTTGGGAGAGGTAAATCTATATCAGCCCCAGCATTTT
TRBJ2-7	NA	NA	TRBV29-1	CSVAGAISYEQYF	TGCAGCGTTGCTGGGGCGATCTCCTACGAGCAGTACTTC
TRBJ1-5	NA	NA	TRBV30	CAWSTRADQPQHF	TGTGCCTGGAGTACCAGGGCGGATCAGCCCCAGCATTTT
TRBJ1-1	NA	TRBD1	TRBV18	CASSPTTGSGTEAFF	TGTGCCAGCTCACCCACGACAGGGTCGGGCACTGAAGCTTTCTTT
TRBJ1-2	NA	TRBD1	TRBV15	CATSGTVSGQKLLERRYTF	TGTGCCACCAGCGGAACCGTATCGGGACAGAAATTATTAGAACGCCGCTACACCTTC
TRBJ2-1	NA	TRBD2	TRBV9	CASSQARQPSGSLNEQFF	TGTGCCAGCAGCCAAGCCCGACAGCCTAGCGGGAGTTTGAATGAGCAGTTCTTC
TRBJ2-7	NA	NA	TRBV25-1	CASSKAASYEQYF	TGTGCCAGCAGTAAAGCGGCCTCCTACGAGCAGTACTTC
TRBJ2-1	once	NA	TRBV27	CASSIGNHEQFF	TGTGCCAGCAGTATCGGGAACCATGAGCAGTTCTTC
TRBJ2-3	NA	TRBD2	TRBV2	CASSESRAGGGTDTQYF	TGTGCCAGCAGTGAATCTCGAGCGGGAGGAGGGACAGATACGCAGTATTTT
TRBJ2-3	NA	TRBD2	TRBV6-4	CASSVEAGVGGTDTQYF	TGTGCCAGCAGTGTTGAAGCGGGAGTGGGAGGCACAGATACGCAGTATTTT
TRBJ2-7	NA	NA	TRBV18	CASSPQQGEQYF	TGTGCCAGCTCACCTCAACAGGGCGAGCAGTACTTC
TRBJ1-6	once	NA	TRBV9	CASSQGVQLYNSPLHF	TGTGCCAGCAGCCAAGGGGTCCAGCTCTATAATTCACCCCTCCACTTT
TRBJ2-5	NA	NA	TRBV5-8	CASSDPAGVETQYF	TGTGCCAGCAGCGACCCAGCCGGGGTGGAGACCCAGTACTTC
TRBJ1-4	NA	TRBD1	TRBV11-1	CASSLRRGTESEKLFF	TGTGCCAGCAGCTTACGGCGCGGGACAGAAAGCGAAAAACTGTTTTTT
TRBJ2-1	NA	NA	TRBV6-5	CASSYGWSSYNEQFF	TGTGCCAGCAGTTACGGGTGGAGCTCCTACAATGAGCAGTTCTTC
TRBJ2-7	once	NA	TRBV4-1	CASSQDRAYEQYF	TGCGCCAGCAGCCAAGACAGGGCCTACGAGCAGTACTTC